The TCR beta chain described here comes from a study of identical twins. Findings and caveats of the study: Insertions ran lower in abundant cord blood beta clonotypes, though not in memory repertoires. Analyses based on zero insertions could be partly confounded by invariant MAIT and iNKT cells.

TCRdb reprocessed the 5' RACE reads with MiXCR, giving one entry per CDR3 protein. The table lists roughly 690,000 distinct CDR3 sequences, around 6.1% of them singletons, with roughly 2% in the top ten. J lost 6 bases, V lost 0 bases, and 4 bases had no gene match. CDR1 and CDR2 (germline): MNHEY, SVGAGI. The CDR3 runs 15 residues. This clonotype was counted between two and nine times. Its antigen remains unidentified. The chain has TRBV6-5 and TRBJ1-2, with 10 bases identical to TRBD1. This TCR came from a man aged 18 to 30 in good health. The sample taken for sequencing was naive T cells sorted from blood. CDR3 residues: CASSYSGTGVDGYTF. CDR3 sequence (DNA): TGTGCCAGCAGTTACTCCGGGACAGGGGTTGATGGCTACACCTTC.